The rows below give T cell receptor beta chains drawn from one sample of a study of shared clonotypes between healthy human individuals. Data came from immunoSEQ multiplex PCR; TCRdb stores just in-frame clones and leaves some out. The profile shows some 2.1 million clones, over 85% of them singletons. Material: naive CD8+ T cells sorted from blood. These TCRs come from a man aged 18 to 29 in good health. Each CDR3 is given with its conserved first and last residue. The D gene is left open where the match is weak. Not every row has a clone size; where given, it reads once, few, many or a size class.

d_gene: TRBD2; j_gene: TRBJ2-7; v_gene: TRBV19; abundance: once; CDR3aa: CASSPSGGAYEQYF; CDR3nt: TGTGCCAGTAGTCCTAGCGGGGGCGCCTACGAGCAGTACTTC
d_gene: TRBD2; j_gene: TRBJ2-5; v_gene: TRBV13; abundance: .; CDR3aa: CASRAGLAGAETQYF; CDR3nt: TGTGCCAGCAGGGCAGGACTAGCGGGAGCCGAGACCCAGTACTTC
d_gene: .; j_gene: TRBJ1-1; v_gene: TRBV5-6; abundance: .; CDR3aa: CASSYTETNTEAFF; CDR3nt: TGTGCCAGCAGCTACACAGAGACAAACACTGAAGCTTTCTTT
d_gene: .; j_gene: TRBJ2-7; v_gene: TRBV6-1; abundance: .; CDR3aa: CASSAGAYEQYF; CDR3nt: TGTGCCAGCAGTGCTGGGGCGTACGAGCAGTACTTC
d_gene: TRBD2; j_gene: TRBJ2-2; v_gene: TRBV11-2; abundance: .; CDR3aa: CASSLNAGAMNTGELFF; CDR3nt: TGTGCCAGCAGCCTTAACGCGGGAGCAATGAACACCGGGGAGCTGTTTTTT
d_gene: .; j_gene: TRBJ2-3; v_gene: TRBV9; abundance: .; CDR3aa: CASSVDSSTDTQYF; CDR3nt: TGTGCCAGCAGCGTCGACAGTAGCACAGATACGCAGTATTTT
d_gene: .; j_gene: TRBJ2-1; v_gene: TRBV7-6; abundance: .; CDR3aa: CASSLLWEPGHNEQFF; CDR3nt: TGTGCCAGCAGCTTATTGTGGGAGCCGGGCCACAATGAGCAGTTCTTC
d_gene: .; j_gene: TRBJ1-5; v_gene: TRBV27; abundance: .; CDR3aa: CASSVTGGGQPQHF; CDR3nt: TGTGCCAGCAGTGTCACAGGAGGGGGTCAGCCCCAGCATTTT
d_gene: .; j_gene: TRBJ2-2; v_gene: TRBV27; abundance: .; CDR3aa: CASSFGGRSTGELFF; CDR3nt: TGTGCCAGCAGTTTTGGGGGGAGGTCCACCGGGGAGCTGTTTTTT
d_gene: TRBD1; j_gene: TRBJ2-3; v_gene: TRBV4-3; abundance: .; CDR3aa: CASSQDRQGYTDTQYF; CDR3nt: TGCGCCAGCAGCCAAGATAGACAGGGGTATACAGATACGCAGTATTTT
d_gene: TRBD1; j_gene: TRBJ2-2; v_gene: TRBV6-5; abundance: .; CDR3aa: CASSYLGQLNTGELFF; CDR3nt: TGTGCCAGCAGTTACTTGGGACAGCTGAACACCGGGGAGCTGTTTTTT
d_gene: TRBD2; j_gene: TRBJ2-1; v_gene: TRBV7-9; abundance: .; CDR3aa: CASSLSSGRSYNEQFF; CDR3nt: TGTGCCAGCAGCCTAAGTAGCGGGAGGTCCTACAATGAGCAGTTCTTC
d_gene: .; j_gene: TRBJ1-1; v_gene: TRBV6-5; abundance: .; CDR3aa: CASSPPDTEAFF; CDR3nt: TGTGCCAGCAGTCCTCCGGACACTGAAGCTTTCTTT
d_gene: .; j_gene: TRBJ2-3; v_gene: TRBV19; abundance: .; CDR3aa: CASSTPMDSTGTDTQYF; CDR3nt: TGTGCCAGTAGTACTCCCATGGACAGCACTGGCACAGATACGCAGTATTTT
d_gene: .; j_gene: TRBJ2-1; v_gene: TRBV7-3; abundance: .; CDR3aa: CASSPRAGLDNEQFF; CDR3nt: TGTGCCAGCAGCCCGAGGGCAGGGTTGGACAATGAGCAGTTCTTC
d_gene: .; j_gene: TRBJ2-2; v_gene: TRBV9; abundance: .; CDR3aa: CASSPAVNPGELFF; CDR3nt: TGTGCCAGCTCTCCGGCGGTGAACCCCGGGGAGCTGTTTTTT
d_gene: .; j_gene: TRBJ2-1; v_gene: TRBV14; abundance: .; CDR3aa: CASSPRAWEYNEQFF; CDR3nt: TGTGCCAGCAGTCCCCGGGCTTGGGAGTACAATGAGCAGTTCTTC
d_gene: TRBD1; j_gene: TRBJ1-6; v_gene: TRBV4-3; abundance: .; CDR3aa: CASSQDPQGDSPLHF; CDR3nt: TGCGCCAGCAGCCAAGATCCCCAGGGGGATTCACCCCTCCACTTT
d_gene: .; j_gene: TRBJ2-7; v_gene: TRBV5-6; abundance: .; CDR3aa: CASSLNVYEQYF; CDR3nt: TGTGCCAGCAGCTTGAACGTTTACGAGCAGTACTTC
d_gene: TRBD1; j_gene: TRBJ1-5; v_gene: TRBV28; abundance: .; CDR3aa: CASSFPQGDMQPQHF; CDR3nt: TGTGCCAGCAGCTTCCCCCAGGGGGATATGCAGCCCCAGCATTTT
d_gene: .; j_gene: TRBJ1-1; v_gene: TRBV28; abundance: .; CDR3aa: CASSQGVSAFF; CDR3nt: TGTGCCAGCAGTCAAGGTGTCTCGGCTTTCTTT
d_gene: .; j_gene: TRBJ1-2; v_gene: TRBV4-1; abundance: once; CDR3aa: CASSLDSMTNYGYTF; CDR3nt: TGCGCCAGCAGCCTCGACAGTATGACTAACTATGGCTACACCTTC
d_gene: .; j_gene: TRBJ1-5; v_gene: TRBV27; abundance: .; CDR3aa: CASSPSWGDSNQPQHF; CDR3nt: TGTGCCAGCAGCCCCTCCTGGGGAGATAGCAATCAGCCCCAGCATTTT
d_gene: .; j_gene: TRBJ2-7; v_gene: TRBV6-5; abundance: .; CDR3aa: CASSYTSGYEQYF; CDR3nt: TGTGCCAGCAGTTACACCTCAGGCTACGAGCAGTACTTC
d_gene: TRBD2; j_gene: TRBJ2-7; v_gene: TRBV19; abundance: once; CDR3aa: CASSIFLAGVSEQYF; CDR3nt: TGTGCCAGTAGTATCTTCCTAGCGGGAGTCTCCGAGCAGTACTTC
d_gene: .; j_gene: TRBJ1-5; v_gene: TRBV5-1; abundance: few; CDR3aa: CASSLHLPKNSNQPQHF; CDR3nt: TGCGCCAGCAGCTTGCACCTCCCAAAGAATAGCAATCAGCCCCAGCATTTT
d_gene: .; j_gene: TRBJ2-7; v_gene: TRBV19; abundance: .; CDR3aa: CASSILPDSYEQYF; CDR3nt: TGTGCCAGTAGTATACTACCAGACTCCTACGAGCAGTACTTC
d_gene: TRBD1; j_gene: TRBJ1-2; v_gene: TRBV7-8; abundance: few; CDR3aa: CASSSTGSGGYTF; CDR3nt: TGTGCCAGCAGCTCGACAGGGTCGGGAGGCTACACCTTC
d_gene: .; j_gene: TRBJ2-7; v_gene: TRBV4-1; abundance: .; CDR3aa: CASSQDGVASLGHEQYF; CDR3nt: TGCGCCAGCAGCCAAGATGGGGTGGCTAGCTTGGGCCACGAGCAGTACTTC
d_gene: .; j_gene: TRBJ2-5; v_gene: TRBV30; abundance: .; CDR3aa: CAWSVGGSEETQYF; CDR3nt: TGTGCCTGGAGTGTAGGCGGGTCGGAAGAGACCCAGTACTTC
d_gene: .; j_gene: TRBJ1-1; v_gene: TRBV5-4; abundance: .; CDR3aa: CASSLLGVTEAFF; CDR3nt: TGTGCCAGCAGCTTGCTGGGGGTCACTGAAGCTTTCTTT
d_gene: .; j_gene: TRBJ1-3; v_gene: TRBV7-9; abundance: .; CDR3aa: CASSLAIGLTGNTIYF; CDR3nt: TGTGCCAGCAGCTTAGCTATCGGTCTGACGGGAAACACCATATATTTT
d_gene: .; j_gene: TRBJ2-5; v_gene: TRBV13; abundance: once; CDR3aa: CASSSSFEGRETQYF; CDR3nt: TGTGCCAGCAGCTCTAGCTTTGAGGGTAGAGAGACCCAGTACTTC
d_gene: .; j_gene: TRBJ2-1; v_gene: TRBV4-1; abundance: .; CDR3aa: CASSQLNYNEQFF; CDR3nt: TGCGCCAGCAGCCAACTTAACTACAATGAGCAGTTCTTC
d_gene: .; j_gene: TRBJ2-1; v_gene: TRBV7-9; abundance: .; CDR3aa: CASRPTTDYNEQFF; CDR3nt: TGTGCCAGCAGACCAACCACTGACTACAATGAGCAGTTCTTC
d_gene: .; j_gene: TRBJ2-1; v_gene: TRBV7-8; abundance: once; CDR3aa: CASSLDWDEQFF; CDR3nt: TGTGCCAGCAGCTTAGACTGGGATGAGCAGTTCTTC
d_gene: TRBD2; j_gene: TRBJ2-1; v_gene: TRBV5-6; abundance: .; CDR3aa: CASSFGTSGRNEQFF; CDR3nt: TGTGCCAGCAGCTTCGGGACTAGCGGGAGAAATGAGCAGTTCTTC
d_gene: TRBD2; j_gene: TRBJ2-7; v_gene: TRBV5-4; abundance: .; CDR3aa: CASSLPGGPVYEQYF; CDR3nt: TGTGCCAGCAGCCTTCCGGGAGGGCCGGTCTACGAGCAGTACTTC
d_gene: .; j_gene: TRBJ2-7; v_gene: TRBV7-2; abundance: .; CDR3aa: CASSLRGTYEQYF; CDR3nt: TGTGCCAGCAGCTTGAGGGGCACCTACGAGCAGTACTTC
d_gene: TRBD2; j_gene: TRBJ2-2; v_gene: TRBV5-8; abundance: .; CDR3aa: CASSFITLAGVLFF; CDR3nt: TGTGCCAGCAGCTTTATTACACTAGCGGGTGTGCTGTTTTTT
d_gene: .; j_gene: TRBJ2-7; v_gene: TRBV7-6; abundance: .; CDR3aa: CASSFTRALDEQYF; CDR3nt: TGTGCCAGCAGCTTTACCCGGGCCCTTGACGAGCAGTACTTC
d_gene: TRBD2; j_gene: TRBJ2-1; v_gene: TRBV11-3; abundance: .; CDR3aa: CASIIYVRAGGPKREIF; CDR3nt: TGTGCCAGCATCATTTATGTCAGAGCGGGGGGGCCTAAGAGAGAGATCTTC
d_gene: TRBD1; j_gene: TRBJ1-2; v_gene: TRBV9; abundance: .; CDR3aa: CASSGTDRVGGYTF; CDR3nt: TGTGCCAGCAGCGGAACGGACAGGGTCGGTGGCTACACCTTC
d_gene: .; j_gene: TRBJ1-2; v_gene: TRBV4-2; abundance: .; CDR3aa: CASSPTDEGRNYGYTF; CDR3nt: TGTGCCAGCAGCCCCACCGACGAGGGGAGAAACTATGGCTACACCTTC
d_gene: TRBD1; j_gene: TRBJ2-5; v_gene: TRBV11-2; abundance: .; CDR3aa: CASSLDQGAETQYF; CDR3nt: TGTGCCAGCAGCTTAGACCAGGGGGCCGAGACCCAGTACTTC
d_gene: TRBD2; j_gene: TRBJ2-5; v_gene: TRBV9; abundance: once; CDR3aa: CASSVAGREETQYF; CDR3nt: TGTGCCAGCAGCGTAGCTGGGAGGGAGGAGACCCAGTACTTC
d_gene: TRBD2; j_gene: TRBJ2-7; v_gene: TRBV6-6; abundance: .; CDR3aa: CASSDIAGGAYEQYF; CDR3nt: TGTGCCAGCAGCGATATAGCGGGAGGGGCCTACGAGCAGTACTTC
d_gene: .; j_gene: TRBJ2-7; v_gene: TRBV7-8; abundance: .; CDR3aa: CASSSLAASSYEQYF; CDR3nt: TGTGCCAGCAGCTCCTTAGCGGCAAGCTCCTACGAGCAGTACTTC
d_gene: .; j_gene: TRBJ2-7; v_gene: TRBV5-4; abundance: .; CDR3aa: CASSLMSEKYEQYF; CDR3nt: TGTGCCAGCAGCTTGATGTCGGAAAAGTACGAGCAGTACTTC
d_gene: TRBD2; j_gene: TRBJ2-7; v_gene: TRBV10-3; abundance: .; CDR3aa: CAISDSGTLEQYF; CDR3nt: TGTGCCATCAGTGATAGCGGGACCCTCGAGCAGTACTTC
d_gene: TRBD1; j_gene: TRBJ2-7; v_gene: TRBV4-1; abundance: .; CDR3aa: CASSRLEAGTAYYEQYF; CDR3nt: TGCGCCAGCAGCCGATTAGAAGCCGGGACAGCGTATTACGAGCAGTACTTC
d_gene: .; j_gene: TRBJ1-2; v_gene: TRBV11-3; abundance: .; CDR3aa: CASSPTNYGYTF; CDR3nt: TGTGCCAGCAGCCCAACGAACTATGGCTACACCTTC
d_gene: .; j_gene: TRBJ2-7; v_gene: TRBV15; abundance: .; CDR3aa: CATSRVSGDWEGDDEQYF; CDR3nt: TGTGCCACCAGCAGAGTATCCGGAGATTGGGAGGGGGATGACGAGCAGTACTTC
d_gene: .; j_gene: TRBJ2-7; v_gene: TRBV5-6; abundance: .; CDR3aa: CASSFGWGYEQYF; CDR3nt: TGTGCCAGCAGCTTTGGCTGGGGATACGAGCAGTACTTC
d_gene: .; j_gene: TRBJ2-1; v_gene: TRBV5-4; abundance: .; CDR3aa: CASSLGPGDNEQFF; CDR3nt: TGTGCCAGCAGCTTGGGCCCGGGGGACAATGAGCAGTTCTTC